The text below deals with one T cell receptor beta chain. It lacks a known antigen. The input lacks base qualities; no much larger clone sits a single base away. The data were obtained in a study of T cells after yellow fever vaccination (dated by TCRdb to about 2019). Concerning the study at large: The SMART-Seq v4 Ultra Low Input RNA kit was used to prepare libraries from fractions with low cell numbers. To follow T-cell clones before and after both primary and booster YFV17D yellow fever vaccination, bulk TCR alpha and beta repertoires underwent longitudinal sequencing. The cohort comprised two healthy male donors, one aged 18 to 30 and one aged 30 to 40 years. Blood was drawn at multiple timepoints before and after primary and secondary immunization, with bulk PBMC replicates and cell subsets isolated.

The sample's treatment or condition label, in plain terms: live attenuated yellow fever vaccine strain. Two biological replicates of bulk PBMCs were collected at each blood-draw timepoint. PBMCs were isolated from peripheral blood using a standard Ficoll-Paque protocol. TriZol was used to extract RNA from bulk PBMCs, CD4 and CD8 fractions, and dextramer-positive and dextramer-negative fractions. Study-wide findings and limitations: A small fraction of clonotypes showed up in both the CD4 and CD8 compartments, probably as a result of convergent recombination. Only two donors were included in the study, so the extent to which the findings can be generalized is limited. Computational filtering was needed because FACS-sorted repertoires could contain abundant contaminating clonotypes from the bulk population. The secondary T-cell response was weaker than the primary response but faster, peaking on day 5 instead of day 15. After the booster, most clones that had expanded after primary vaccination were detected again (around 97% of CD4 and around 88% of CD8), suggesting broad maintenance of memory.

TCRdb records Illumina NovaSeq 6000 as the sequencer. Synthesis of TCR cDNA relied on 5'RACE template switching, a step that introduced a universal primer site along with unique molecular identifiers. cDNA synthesis was primed from both the TCR alpha and TCR beta constant segments. Two PCR steps were used to amplify libraries, with sample barcodes and sequencing adapters being added in the second step. Libraries were sequenced on Illumina HiSeq 2500 (2x100 bp) or NovaSeq (2x150 bp). Under the source paper's analysis protocol: MIGEC handled demultiplexing of reads and collapsing into UMI consensus sequences, while MiXCR performed V(D)J alignment. Vaccine-responding clonotypes were defined with edgeR using replicate PBMC samples, requiring FDR below 0.01 and a log2 fold change above 5 up to day 15. CD4 or CD8 identity was assigned to each bulk clonotype according to whether the clonotype was present at higher abundance in the sequenced CD4 repertoire or the sequenced CD8 repertoire. TCRdb itself trimmed the public reads at Q25 with fastp, ran MiXCR and retained productive beta chains. All rows with the same CDR3 protein become a single entry with the most common DNA and genes. None of the V and J calls come from the authors' own analysis; TCRdb made them. The table for this sample lists hundreds of thousands of distinct CDR3 sequences; over 15% of them were counted only once. Of the sample, roughly 19% falls within the top ten clones.

CDR1 SGHNT and CDR2 YENEEA are derived from the germline V gene. The CDR3 has 16 amino acids, counting the end cysteine and phenylalanine. Only the CDR3 DNA is retained, 48 bases long and in frame from the first base. Here V drops 5 bases and J drops 5 bases, and the junction holds 11 bases not matched to any gene. The sequence is built from TRBV11-3 and TRBJ2-4, and 8 junctional nucleotides match TRBD2. This receptor was obtained from a man between 18 and 29 years old who received the YFV17D yellow fever vaccine. The sequencing used PBMCs, collected before the yellow fever booster vaccination. The DNA is TGTGCCAGCAGCCCAAGGTCGGGGGGGGTCGAAAACATTCAGTACTTC. Translation gives CASSPRSGGVENIQYF.